The 23 T cell receptor beta chains below were found in one sample sequenced in a study of OX40 agonist ivuxolimab in advanced cancers. The assay was immunoSEQ multiplex PCR, and TCRdb's table has in-frame clones only and misses some. The sample comprises 35,000 to 45,000 clones, around four fifths of which are singletons, and less than 2.5% rests with the top ten. The sequencing here drew on CD4+ or CD8+ T cells sorted from blood, taken in a trial of the OX40 agonist ivuxolimab. The receptors here all came from an adult with an advanced solid tumor such as melanoma, head and neck, liver or kidney cancer.

The chain employs TRBV19 and TRBJ2-7; weak D call: TRBD2 (6 bases). The V and J ends lost 0 bases and 0 bases respectively, with 15 bases between them. CDR1 and CDR2 from the germline V gene are LNHDA and SQIVND (reference sequence). The CDR3 extends over 17 amino acids. Here the CDR3 reads CASSIEAGLRRSYEQYF. CDR3 DNA: TGTGCCAGTAGTATAGAAGCGGGCCTCCGGCGCTCCTACGAGCAGTACTTC.

This sequence joins TRBV20-1 and TRBJ2-7; weak D call: TRBD2 (5 bases). CDR1 and CDR2 (germline): DFQATT, SNEGSKA (reference sequence). The V end was cut by 7 bases, the J end by 6 bases, with 10 bases between. The CDR3 extends over 10 amino acids. The CDR3 nucleotides are TGCAGTGTTGGGGAGAGCGAGCAGTACTTC. It yields the protein CSVGESEQYF.

This chain uses TRBV25-1 with TRBJ2-1; the match to TRBD1 covers 9 bases. V shed 5 bases and J 7 bases; nucleotides not matched to a gene: 15. Germline CDR1 and CDR2: MGHDK and SYGVNS. The CDR3 covers 17 residues. CDR3 nucleotide sequence: TGTGCCAGCAGTTGGGGCGGGACAGGGAGATCAGGGAATGAGCAGTTCTTC. It specifies CASSWGGTGRSGNEQFF.

The chain is built from TRBV30 and TRBJ1-5, with TRBD1 as a possible D gene (6 bases). Germline CDR1 and CDR2: GTSNPN and SVGIG (reference sequence). This CDR3 comprises 15 residues. V was trimmed by 4 bases and J by 2 bases, leaving 15 bases between them. In nucleotides, the CDR3 is TGTGCCTGGACCTCCGGGGGGCTGGGCAATCAGCCCCAGCATTTT. Encoded protein: CAWTSGGLGNQPQHF.

This sequence joins TRBV30 and TRBJ1-1; D uncertain. Trimming left V 4 bases short and J 1 base short, with 10 bases between. Per germline, CDR1 GTSNPN and CDR2 SVGIG (reference sequence). This CDR3 has 13 amino acids. Written as DNA, the CDR3 is TGTGCCTGGACTGGGCGAGCGAACACTGAAGCTTTCTTT. This encodes CAWTGRANTEAFF.

The gene calls are TRBV6-6 and TRBJ1-2, with D perhaps TRBD1 (6 bases). The germline V and J ends were trimmed by 6 bases and 5 bases, with 13 bases remaining between them. The CDR3 spans 13 residues. Germline loops: CDR1 MNHNY, CDR2 SVGAGI (reference sequence). The CDR3 coding sequence is TGTGCCAGCAGAGACCGACAGGTTTATGGCTACACCTTC. Protein sequence: CASRDRQVYGYTF.

The chain joins TRBV5-5 to TRBJ2-6; D is unclear. V gave up 1 base and J gave up 1 base, with 6 bases separating them. The CDR3 has 15 residues. Germline CDR1 reads SGHKS; CDR2 reads YYEKEE (reference sequence). CDR3 coding DNA: TGTGCCAGCAGCTTGTTAGTTTCTGGGGCCAACGTCCTGACTTTC. It specifies CASSLLVSGANVLTF.

This chain links TRBV30 with TRBJ2-3; D ambiguous. The CDR3 consists of 10 residues. Germline lookup yields CDR1 GTSNPN and CDR2 SVGIG (reference sequence). V lost 1 base and J lost 6, with 2 bases in between. CDR3 in amino acids: CAWSEDTQYF. CDR3 sequence (DNA): TGTGCCTGGAGTGAGGATACGCAGTATTTT.

This sequence joins TRBV11-1 and TRBJ1-6; no clear D. Germline CDR1 SGHAT, CDR2 FQDESV (reference sequence). V lost 5 bases and J 9 bases, leaving 14 bases between the germline ends. CDR3 length: 14 amino acids. The CDR3 DNA is TGTGCCAGCAGCCTATCTGAGGGTATTTCACCCCTCCACTTT. Translating it yields CASSLSEGISPLHF.

V usage is TRBV11-3 and J usage is TRBJ1-1, with D perhaps matching TRBD1 (5 bases). V was pared by 5 bases and J by 3 bases, with 13 bases between. CDR1 is SGHNT, CDR2 YENEEA, per germline. The CDR3 runs 14 residues. The CDR3 is CASSAWGEDTEAFF. CDR3 DNA sequence: TGTGCCAGCAGCGCTTGGGGGGAAGACACTGAAGCTTTCTTT.

This clone has just one count. The chain employs TRBV11-3 and TRBJ2-1; 10 bases match TRBD2. The CDR3 totals 16 residues. The V segment lost 3 bases and the J segment 8 bases; nucleotides outside the gene matches: 10. The germline CDR1 and CDR2 sequences are SGHNT and YENEEA. The CDR3 nucleotides read TGTGCCAGCAGCTTTTCTCTAGCGGGAGAGTCCCATGAGCAGTTCTTC. It yields the protein CASSFSLAGESHEQFF.

This chain connects TRBV5-1 to TRBJ2-5, with a weak D call TRBD2 (6 bases). The CDR3 has 14 amino acids. Germline CDR1 SGHRS, CDR2 YFSETQ. The V end was cut by 4 bases, the J end by 6 bases, with 16 bases between. The CDR3 loop reads CASSAPGGRKTQYF. The CDR3 DNA reads TGCGCCAGCAGCGCGCCTGGAGGGAGGAAGACCCAGTACTTC.

This chain joins TRBV7-3 and TRBJ2-7; TRBD2 might be the D (5 bases). V shed 6 bases and J shed 0 bases, with 15 bases lying between them. The CDR3 is 15 residues long. Germline CDR1 reads SGHTA; CDR2 reads FQGTGA. CDR3 residues: CASSWAAGRSYEQYF. The CDR3 nucleotides read TGTGCCAGCAGTTGGGCGGCGGGTCGCTCCTACGAGCAGTACTTC.

Details on this clone: The same CDR3 is also encoded by other DNA sequences in this sample. This sequence joins TRBV11-3 and TRBJ1-3, with 9 bases matching TRBD1. With 5 bases clipped from V and 2 bases from J, the junction kept 4 bases outside the gene matches. CDR1 is SGHNT, CDR2 YENEEA, per germline. The CDR3 runs to 15 residues. The CDR3 is CASSPGQGPGNTIYF. Here the CDR3 DNA reads TGTGCCAGCAGCCCGGGACAGGGACCTGGAAACACCATATATTTT.

CDR3 protein: CASSLVRGEEQFF. Written as DNA, the CDR3 is TGTGCCAGCAGCTTAGTGAGGGGCGAGGAGCAGTTCTTC. The genes are TRBV11-3 and TRBJ2-1; D could derive from TRBD1 or TRBD2 (5 bases each). Trimming cost V 1 base and J 10 bases, with 11 bases left between them. Germline assignment: CDR1 SGHNT and CDR2 YENEEA. This CDR3 has 13 residues.

This chain joins TRBV9 and TRBJ2-1, with 7 bases lining up with TRBD2. This CDR3 contains 15 residues. CDR1 SGDLS and CDR2 YYNGEE come from the germline V gene. V dropped 2 bases and J dropped 0; count of bases not matched to a gene: 2. CDR3 sequence: CASSVRGSSYNEQFF. The CDR3 DNA reads TGTGCCAGCAGCGTGCGGGGGTCCTCCTACAATGAGCAGTTCTTC.

This sequence joins TRBV7-3 and TRBJ2-3; 13 nucleotides match TRBD2. CDR3 length: 17 residues. The junction had 1 base not matched to a gene; V was cut back by 0 bases and J by 1 base. Per the germline V gene, CDR1 is SGHTA and CDR2 is FQGTGA. The CDR3 nucleotides read TGTGCCAGCAGCTTAACTGGGACTAGCGGGGGCACAGATACGCAGTATTTT. It specifies CASSLTGTSGGTDTQYF.

The chain combines TRBV9 with TRBJ1-2; 7 nucleotides match TRBD1. Trimming removed 3 bases from V and 5 bases from J; junction bases left unmatched: 10. Germline-derived CDR1 and CDR2 are SGDLS and YYNGEE. This CDR3 is built from 15 residues. CDR3 sequence reads: CASSGGNRGGYGYTF. CDR3 in DNA: TGTGCCAGCAGCGGTGGGAACAGGGGTGGTTATGGCTACACCTTC.

The chain combines TRBV18 with TRBJ2-5; no clear D gene. Trimming took off 6 bases at V and 2 bases at J, with 10 bases between the two ends. This CDR3 region has 13 residues. CDR1 is KGHSH, CDR2 LQKENI, per germline. Here the CDR3 DNA reads TGTGCCAGCTCGAAGAACGCTCAAGAGACCCAGTACTTC. Translation gives CASSKNAQETQYF.

This clone was picked up a small number of times. This chain connects TRBV2 to TRBJ2-4, with 7 nucleotides matching TRBD1. CDR1 SNHLY and CDR2 FYNNEI come from the germline V gene. This CDR3 has 13 residues. V shed 9 bases and J 3 bases; nucleotides not matched to a gene: 5. The CDR3 nucleotides read TGTGCCAGTCTCAGGGACAGCAAAAACATTCAGTACTTC. Its translation is CASLRDSKNIQYF.

The table lists this clone with a few counts. The chain joins TRBV5-6 to TRBJ1-2; TRBD1 might be the D (6 bases). This CDR3 region has 13 residues. In germline, CDR1 is SGHDT, CDR2 YYEEEE. V was shortened by 2 bases and J by 8 bases, with 13 bases between the two germline ends. This chain's CDR3 is CASSLQGPPGYTF. The CDR3 coding sequence is TGTGCCAGCAGCTTACAGGGCCCCCCGGGCTACACCTTC.

The chain carries TRBV6-1 and TRBJ1-5; weak D call: TRBD1 (5 bases). V lost 5 bases, J lost 6 bases, and 17 bases lay in between. Germline V lookup: CDR1 MNHNS, CDR2 SASEGT. CDR3 length: 15 amino acids. The CDR3 sequence: CASSMVWQGPQPQHF. The DNA for the CDR3 is TGTGCCAGCAGTATGGTTTGGCAGGGTCCTCAGCCCCAGCATTTT.

By its share, this clone is medium-sized. The chain joins TRBV6-5 to TRBJ1-3; 7 nucleotides match TRBD1. The CDR3 is 16 amino acids. Trimming removed 2 bases from V and 0 bases from J; junction bases left unmatched: 4. Germline CDR1 and CDR2: MNHEY and SVGAGI. The CDR3 protein is CASSYIGTDSGNTIYF. The CDR3 DNA is TGTGCCAGCAGTTACATCGGGACAGACTCTGGAAACACCATATATTTT.